One T cell receptor beta chain is described in this entry. No cognate antigen has been identified for it. The sample holds no much larger clone one base away, and base qualities are not on file. The data stem from a study of T-cell reconstitution after alpha-beta-depleted transplantation in children (dated by TCRdb to 2015 to 2016). Looking at the study overall: Using TCR repertoire profiling, the study followed T-cell immune reconstitution in a quantitative way in children after TCRalphabeta/CD19-depleted allogeneic hematopoietic cell transplantation. Overall results and qualifications from the work: In some patients, the high TCRbeta diversity seen at day 60 was put down to recipient T cells and intrathymic progenitors that had survived conditioning. About two months after transplant, the apparently early recovery of alphabetaT-cell counts reportedly depended on just several hundred clones that had expanded rapidly and came from non-depleted graft cells. Over subsequent months, a decline in hyperexpanded clone frequencies was noted, and after one year, T-cell counts and TCRbeta diversity were mostly ascribed to newly produced T cells.

Per the publication, the treatment or condition label means: allogeneic hematopoietic cell transplantation with graft depleted of TCRalphabeta T cells and CD19 B cells. The transplant recipients were children given TCRalphabeta/CD19-depleted allogeneic hematopoietic cell grafts. The germline V gene gives CDR1 as SQVTM and CDR2 as ANQGSEA. V is pared back by 7 bases and J by 3 bases, with 12 bases lying between the germline termini. The CDR3, cysteine through phenylalanine, is 12 amino acids long. The only DNA kept is the CDR3, 36 bases in frame from the first base. Library generation was performed with PCR. The listed sequencing device is Illumina HiSeq 2500. TCR libraries were prepared with molecular barcoding, using unique molecular identifiers to normalize TCRbeta repertoire quantification. TCRdb trimmed public reads at Q25 via fastp, called clones via MiXCR and kept in-frame beta chains. Under each unique CDR3 protein, matching rows form one entry showing the most common genes and DNA. The sample table holds around 580,000 distinct CDR3 sequences, of which 20% to 30% were seen once. The leading ten clones occupy under 45% of the sample.

The rearranged segments are TRBV29-1 and TRBJ2-5; a weak D assignment points to TRBD1 (6 bases agree). The specimen was PBMCs, collected before TCRalphabeta/CD19-depleted stem cell transplant. The TCR sequence derives from a boy in the first two years of life with Wiskott-Aldrich syndrome, due to receive a stem cell transplant. In nucleotides, the sequence is TGCAGCGCTTCATACAGGGAAGAGACCCAGTACTTC. It is translated as CSASYREETQYF.